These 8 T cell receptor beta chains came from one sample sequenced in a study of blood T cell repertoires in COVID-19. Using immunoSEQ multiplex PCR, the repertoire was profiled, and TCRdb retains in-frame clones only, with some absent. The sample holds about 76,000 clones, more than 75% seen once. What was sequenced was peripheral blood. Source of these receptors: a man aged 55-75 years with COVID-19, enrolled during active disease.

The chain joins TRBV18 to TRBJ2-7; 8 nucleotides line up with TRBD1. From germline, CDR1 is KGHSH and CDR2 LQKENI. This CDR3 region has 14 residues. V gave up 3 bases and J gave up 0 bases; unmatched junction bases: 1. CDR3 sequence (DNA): TGTGCCAGCTCACCGGGACAGGACTCCTACGAGCAGTACTTC. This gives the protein CASSPGQDSYEQYF.

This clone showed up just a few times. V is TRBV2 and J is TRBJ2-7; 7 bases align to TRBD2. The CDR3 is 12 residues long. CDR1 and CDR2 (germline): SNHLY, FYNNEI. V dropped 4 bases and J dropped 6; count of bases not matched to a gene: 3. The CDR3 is CASSGIAGEQYF. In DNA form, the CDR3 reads TGTGCCAGCAGTGGGATAGCGGGCGAGCAGTACTTC.

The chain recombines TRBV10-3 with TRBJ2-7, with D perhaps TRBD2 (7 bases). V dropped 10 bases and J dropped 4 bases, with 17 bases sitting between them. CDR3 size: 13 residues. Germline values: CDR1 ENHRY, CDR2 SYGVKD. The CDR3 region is CASIQGAGYEQYF. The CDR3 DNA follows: TGTGCCAGCATACAGGGAGCGGGATACGAGCAGTACTTC.

CDR3 in DNA: TGTGCCAGCAGCGATCCTAGCGGGGGGGCCAATGAGCAGTTCTTC. Protein product: CASSDPSGGANEQFF. This chain uses TRBV7-3 with TRBJ2-1, with 12 bases matching TRBD2. CDR1 is SGHTA, CDR2 FQGTGA, per germline. This CDR3 has 15 amino acids. V shed 5 bases and J 6 bases; nucleotides not matched to a gene: 5.

The CDR3 bases are TGCACCGATAATCAGGGCTACACCTTC. Translated, it gives CTDNQGYTF. J is TRBJ1-2 and V is TRBV29-1; D unclear. From germline, CDR1 is SQVTM and CDR2 ANQGSEA. The CDR3 is 9 amino acids.

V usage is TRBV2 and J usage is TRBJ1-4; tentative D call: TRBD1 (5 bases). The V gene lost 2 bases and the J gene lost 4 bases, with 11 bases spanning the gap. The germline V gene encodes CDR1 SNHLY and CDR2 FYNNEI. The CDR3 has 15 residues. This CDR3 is CASSELQGFNEKLFF. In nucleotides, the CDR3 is TGTGCCAGCAGTGAACTTCAGGGTTTTAATGAAAAACTGTTTTTT.

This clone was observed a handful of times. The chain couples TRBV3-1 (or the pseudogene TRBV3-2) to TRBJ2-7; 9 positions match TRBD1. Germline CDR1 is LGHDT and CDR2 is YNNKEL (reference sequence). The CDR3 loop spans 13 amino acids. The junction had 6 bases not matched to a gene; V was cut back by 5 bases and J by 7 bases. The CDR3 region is CASSMTGGAEQYF. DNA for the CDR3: TGTGCCAGCAGCATGACAGGGGGGGCGGAGCAGTACTTC.

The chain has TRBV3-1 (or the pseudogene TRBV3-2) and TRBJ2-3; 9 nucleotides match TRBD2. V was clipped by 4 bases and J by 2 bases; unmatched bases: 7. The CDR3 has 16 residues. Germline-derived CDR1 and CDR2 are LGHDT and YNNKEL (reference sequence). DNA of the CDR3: TGTGCCAGCAGCCTCCTCTTAGCGGGAGACACAGATACGCAGTATTTT. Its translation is CASSLLLAGDTDTQYF.